Following are 18 T cell receptor beta chains from one sample sequenced in a study of metastatic and nonmetastatic thyroid tumors (dated by TCRdb to between 2020 and 2021). Libraries were built with PCR. Sequencing used an Illumina HiSeq 4000. TCRdb applied fastp at Q25 and MiXCR to the public reads, then kept only in-frame beta chains. Recorded for this sample are about 27,000 clones; approximately 17% of them occurred a single time. Approximately 6.5% of the sample goes to the ten largest clones. No patient had received any treatment before thyroid surgery. The sample was blood. The receptors shown here come from a male donor with papillary thyroid cancer or a benign thyroid nodule (not recorded which). Some clones in this sample may be carry-over from other donors' samples.

The sample holds many counts of this clone. V is TRBV5-4 and J is TRBJ2-7; 9 bases align to TRBD1. The J segment lost 10 bases and the V segment lost 0 bases, leaving 11 bases of the junction unmatched. Germline-derived CDR1 and CDR2 are SGHNT and YYREEE (reference sequence). The CDR3 contains 15 residues. The CDR3 DNA reads TGTGCCAGCAGCTTGGGGGACAGGGCTTCGTATTATCAGTACTTC. Protein: CASSLGDRASYYQYF.

The table lists this clone with many counts. This rearrangement joins TRBV20-1 to TRBJ2-1, with 10 bases lining up with TRBD2. This CDR3 comprises 18 residues. Trimming at V came to 5 bases and at J to 5 bases, leaving 18 bases not matched to a gene. Germline values: CDR1 DFQATT, CDR2 SNEGSKA (reference sequence). The chain's CDR3 is CSAFSAQPSGRADNEQFF. In nucleotides, the CDR3 is TGCAGTGCTTTTTCCGCTCAGCCTAGCGGGAGAGCCGACAATGAGCAGTTCTTC.

This clone was observed at least ten times. The V gene is TRBV7-8, the J gene TRBJ2-2, with D possibly being TRBD2 (6 bases). The length of the CDR3 is 13 residues. The V gene lost 11 bases and the J gene lost 3 bases, with 13 bases spanning the gap. CDR1 is SGHVS, CDR2 FQNEAQ, per germline. As DNA, the CDR3 is TGTGCCGGTGCCGGGAGCTACACCGGGGAGCTGTTTTTT. This gives the protein CAGAGSYTGELFF.

Within the sample, this clone is medium-sized. The J gene is TRBJ2-7, the V gene TRBV5-1; 7 nucleotides agree with TRBD1. Germline V gives CDR1 SGHRS, CDR2 YFSETQ. The ends lost 2 bases at V and 4 bases at J; junction bases unmatched: 12. This CDR3 spans 16 amino acids. The CDR3 nucleotides are TGCGCCAGCAGCTTACTCCGGGACAGAGATGATTACGAGCAGTACTTC. It codes for CASSLLRDRDDYEQYF.

The chain combines TRBV28 with TRBJ2-7, with 7 bases aligning to TRBD2. The germline gives CDR1 MDHEN, CDR2 SYDVKM. V shed 3 bases, J shed 9 bases, and the junction held 5 bases outside the gene matches. This CDR3 contains 12 residues. The CDR3 spells CASSLWGGSQYF. In nucleotides, the CDR3 is TGTGCCAGCAGTTTGTGGGGGGGGTCGCAGTACTTC.

V usage is TRBV11-2 and J usage is TRBJ2-7; 15 bases are a match to TRBD2. The V segment lost 0 bases and the J segment 7 bases; nucleotides outside the gene matches: 4. The CDR3 has 16 residues. Per germline, CDR1 SGHAT and CDR2 FQNNGV. Here the CDR3 reads CASSLEPGLAGGEQYF. Here the CDR3 DNA reads TGTGCCAGCAGCTTAGAGCCGGGACTAGCGGGGGGAGAGCAGTACTTC.

This clone turned up a few times. Relative to the germline gene, one junction end is altered; a read error may explain this. The chain combines TRBV28 with TRBJ2-5, with a weak D call TRBD1 (5 bases). Looked up from germline, CDR1 is MDHEN and CDR2 is SYDVKM. The CDR3 extends over 16 amino acids. The CDR3 DNA sequence: TGTGCCAGCAGTTTATATCGGCTAAGGGGTCGAGAGACCAAGTACTTC. This encodes CASSLYRLRGRETKYF.

This clone was observed many times. The chain links TRBV5-1 to TRBJ2-7; D possibly uses TRBD1 or TRBD2 (5 bases each). V shed 3 bases and J shed 1 base, with 14 bases lying between them. From germline, CDR1 is SGHRS and CDR2 YFSETQ. CDR3 length: 15 residues. The CDR3 bases are TGCGCCAGCAGCTGGAGCCGGGACGGATCCTACGAGCAGTACTTC. It codes for CASSWSRDGSYEQYF.

DNA of the CDR3: TGTGCCAGCAGTTTAATGCCCCAGCCGTACAATGAGCAGTTCTTC. This codes for CASSLMPQPYNEQFF. The gene calls are TRBV28 and TRBJ2-1; D not resolved. V was trimmed by 2 bases and J by 4 bases, leaving 12 bases between them. CDR3 length: 15 residues. Germline CDR1 is MDHEN and CDR2 is SYDVKM.

The genes are TRBV6-1 and TRBJ2-7; D is perhaps TRBD2 (5 bases). CDR1 is MNHNS, CDR2 SASEGT, per germline. The CDR3 consists of 17 residues. V gave up 9 bases and J gave up 0 bases, with 24 bases separating them. CDR3 sequence reads: CASVGLRNNRGSYEQYF. The CDR3 coding sequence is TGTGCCAGTGTCGGCCTGAGAAACAACCGGGGCTCCTACGAGCAGTACTTC.

The chain couples TRBV7-2 to TRBJ2-1, with D hard to call. V was trimmed by 0 bases and J by 0 bases, leaving 3 bases between them. The germline gives CDR1 SGHTA, CDR2 FQGNSA. The CDR3 is 14 amino acids. This CDR3 is CASSLALSYNEQFF. The DNA for the CDR3 is TGTGCCAGCAGCTTAGCACTCTCCTACAATGAGCAGTTCTTC. Variable domain in full (rest from reference TRBV7-2 and TRBJ2-1): GAGVSQSPSNKVTEKGKDVELRCDPISGHTALYWYRQSLGQGLEFLIYFQGNSAPDKSGLPSDRFSAERTGGSVSTLTIQRTQQEDSAVYLCASSLALSYNEQFFGPGTRLTVL.

This clone was counted at least ten times. The rearrangement links TRBV4-1 to TRBJ2-7, with 8 nucleotides matching TRBD1. Germline values: CDR1 MGHRA, CDR2 YSYEKL. This CDR3 spans 15 amino acids. J was trimmed by 1 base and V by 1 base; bases with no gene match: 3. CDR3 nucleotides: TGCGCCAGCAGCCAAGGGACAGGGCTTTCCTACGAGCAGTACTTC. Amino acid sequence: CASSQGTGLSYEQYF.

The gene calls are TRBV20-1 and TRBJ1-2, with no clear D. Germline CDR1 is DFQATT and CDR2 is SNEGSKA (reference sequence). The CDR3 extends over 13 amino acids. The V and J ends lost 0 bases and 2 bases respectively, with 7 bases between them. DNA of the CDR3: TGCAGTGCTAGAGATGGCATCAACTATGGCTACACCTTC. Translating it yields CSARDGINYGYTF.

This clone was detected many times. V and J are TRBV12-3 or TRBV12-4 and TRBJ2-5, with D hard to call. This CDR3 region has 15 residues. With 4 bases removed from V and 3 bases from J, the gap between germline ends came to 15 bases. The CDR3 loop is CASSSLSRPEETQYF. The CDR3 bases are TGTGCCAGCAGTTCCCTCAGCAGGCCCGAAGAGACCCAGTACTTC.

At least ten counts were recorded for this clone. V and J are TRBV13 and TRBJ2-2; TRBD1 might be the D (5 bases). This CDR3 comprises 15 residues. The V gene lost 5 bases and the J gene lost 6 bases, with 16 bases spanning the gap. Looked up from germline, CDR1 is PRHDT and CDR2 is FYEKMQ (reference sequence). The CDR3: CASSVSRVRSGELFF. CDR3 sequence (DNA): TGTGCCAGCAGCGTATCCAGGGTGCGGTCCGGGGAGCTGTTTTTT.

This clone occurred many times. The gene calls are TRBV7-6 and TRBJ1-5; tentatively, D is TRBD1 (6 bases). Looked up from germline, CDR1 is SGHVS and CDR2 is FNYEAQ. V lost 5 bases and J 3 bases, leaving 8 bases between the germline ends. This CDR3 is 13 amino acids long. The CDR3 DNA reads as TGTGCCAGCAGCACAGGGTTCAATCAGCCCCAGCATTTT. It yields the protein CASSTGFNQPQHF.

This clone was recorded at least ten times. This chain uses TRBV27 with TRBJ2-1, with TRBD2 as a possible D gene (7 bases). V shed 5 bases and J shed 8 bases, with 19 bases lying between them. CDR1 MNHEY and CDR2 SMNVEV come from the germline V gene (reference sequence). The CDR3 is 15 amino acids. CDR3 bases: TGTGCCAGCAGTGCCCGGGACTACAGGGCGGATGAGCAGTTCTTC. Protein sequence: CASSARDYRADEQFF.

V usage is TRBV19 and J usage is TRBJ1-1; D is undetermined. This CDR3 contains 13 residues. Germline V lookup: CDR1 LNHDA, CDR2 SQIVND (reference sequence). The germline V and J ends were trimmed by 6 bases and 2 bases, with 10 bases remaining between them. The CDR3 DNA is TGTGCCAGTAGACCCCGGGGTAACACTGAAGCTTTCTTT. Encoded protein: CASRPRGNTEAFF. Variable domain in full (rest from reference TRBV19 and TRBJ1-1): DGGITQSPKYLFRKEGQNVTLSCEQNLNHDAMYWYRQDPGQGLRLIYYSQIVNDFQKGDIAEGYSVSREKKESFPLTVTSAQKNPTAFYLCASRPRGNTEAFFGQGTRLTVV.